The clone carrying this TCR beta chain has more than one count but fewer than ten. Antigen specificity is unknown. This entry is derived from a study of T-cell reconstitution after alpha-beta-depleted transplantation in children. Study-wide results and caveats: One year after transplant, T-cell counts and diversity came mostly from newly produced T cells. Alpha-beta T cells present about two months after transplant were reported to originate from several hundred expanded graft clones.

Unique molecular identifiers were incorporated during preparation of the TCRbeta library. One entry per CDR3 protein results from TCRdb running MiXCR on the PCR reads. This repertoire shows a few hundred thousand distinct CDR3 sequences, about 7% found once; its top ten account for 5% to 6.5%. The TCR was taken from a boy aged 2 to 10 with acute lymphoblastic leukemia, due to receive a stem cell transplant. Here the sequenced sample was PBMCs, taken before TCRalphabeta/CD19-depleted stem cell transplant.

The CDR3 spells CASSLGADQPQHF. The CDR3 DNA is TGTGCCAGCAGCTTGGGGGCCGATCAGCCCCAGCATTTT. This sequence joins TRBV7-6 and TRBJ1-5; D is possibly TRBD1 (6 bases). Germline V gene sequence: CDR1 SGHVS, CDR2 FNYEAQ. The V end lost 3 bases, the J end lost 5 bases, and 8 bases lay between the germline ends. This CDR3 is 13 amino acids long.